The 4 T cell receptor beta chains presented below share a single source sample, sequenced in a study of CD8+CD57+ T cells in acquired aplastic anemia. Genomic DNA provided the template from which TCR beta VDJ and CDR3 profiles were obtained. TCRdb reprocessed the reads with MiXCR, giving one entry per CDR3 protein. In the table there are under 200,000 distinct CDR3 sequences, 48% of which are singletons. It was patients with CD8+CD57+ cell expansion by flow cytometry who were chosen for sequencing. The specimen sequenced was sorted CD4+, CD8+, or CD8+CD57+ T cells (not recorded which) from PBMCs. These receptors came from a human donor with aplastic anemia.

This clonotype was seen repeatedly, ten times or more. V and J are TRBV19 and TRBJ2-1; D may be TRBD2 (5 bases). Germline lookup yields CDR1 LNHDA and CDR2 SQIVND (reference sequence). The CDR3 consists of 15 residues. V was pared by 3 bases and J by 4 bases, with 13 bases between. Here the CDR3 reads CASSISSPEYNEQFF. The CDR3 DNA reads TGTGCCAGTAGTATTTCTAGCCCGGAGTACAATGAGCAGTTCTTC.

V usage is TRBV29-1 and J usage is TRBJ1-5; the match to TRBD1 covers 10 bases. The CDR3 spans 15 residues. Germline lookup yields CDR1 SQVTM and CDR2 ANQGSEA. V was clipped by 7 bases and J by 2 bases; unmatched bases: 8. CDR3 DNA sequence: TGCAGCGGAGGGGGTGGGACAGGGGGCAATCAGCCCCAGCATTTT. It encodes CSGGGGTGGNQPQHF.

Remarks on this clonotype: Since a much larger clone is just one base distant, this may be a read error. The V gene is TRBV6-4, the J gene TRBJ2-7; 7 positions match TRBD1. Germline CDR1 reads MRHNA; CDR2 reads SNTAGT. The CDR3 runs 15 residues. The CDR3 DNA follows: TGTGCCAGCAGTGACTCAGGGGGCGCAGTGTACGGGCAGTACTTC. Amino acid sequence: CASSDSGGAVYGQYF.

The gene calls are TRBV25-1 and TRBJ2-7, with D possibly TRBD2 on 7 matching bases. CDR1 is MGHDK, CDR2 SYGVNS, per germline. V lost 8 bases, J lost 2 bases, and 19 bases lay in between. The CDR3 contains 15 residues. The CDR3 DNA is TGTGCCAGCTTAGGGGGGGAGAGAGGTCCCTACGAGCAGTACTTC. It is translated as CASLGGERGPYEQYF.